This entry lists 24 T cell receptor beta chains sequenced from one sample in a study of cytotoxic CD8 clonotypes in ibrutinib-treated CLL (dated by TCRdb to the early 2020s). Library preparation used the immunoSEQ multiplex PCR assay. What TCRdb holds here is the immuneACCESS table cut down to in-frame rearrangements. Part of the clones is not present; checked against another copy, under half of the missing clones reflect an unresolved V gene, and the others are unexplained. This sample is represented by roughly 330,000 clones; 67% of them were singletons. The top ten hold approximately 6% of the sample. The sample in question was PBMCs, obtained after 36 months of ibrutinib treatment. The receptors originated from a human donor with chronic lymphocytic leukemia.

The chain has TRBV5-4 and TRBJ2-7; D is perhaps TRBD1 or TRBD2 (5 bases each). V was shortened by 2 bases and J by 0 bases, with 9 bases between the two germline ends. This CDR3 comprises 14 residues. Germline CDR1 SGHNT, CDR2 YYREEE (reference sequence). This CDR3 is CASSLFGTSYEQYF. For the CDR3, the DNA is TGTGCCAGCAGCTTATTTGGGACCTCCTACGAGCAGTACTTC.

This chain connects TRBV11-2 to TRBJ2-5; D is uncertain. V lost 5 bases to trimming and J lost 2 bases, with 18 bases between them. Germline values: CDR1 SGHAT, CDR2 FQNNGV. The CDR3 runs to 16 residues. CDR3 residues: CASSLTVSSFQETQYF. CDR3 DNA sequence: TGTGCCAGCAGCCTTACTGTAAGCAGTTTTCAAGAGACCCAGTACTTC.

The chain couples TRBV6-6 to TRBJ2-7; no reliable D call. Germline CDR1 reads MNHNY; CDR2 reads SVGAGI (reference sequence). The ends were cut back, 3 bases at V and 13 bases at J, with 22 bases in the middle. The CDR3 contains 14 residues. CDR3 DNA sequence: TGTGCCAGCAGTTATAACACCCCCCCGTCGGATCGATACTTC. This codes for CASSYNTPPSDRYF.

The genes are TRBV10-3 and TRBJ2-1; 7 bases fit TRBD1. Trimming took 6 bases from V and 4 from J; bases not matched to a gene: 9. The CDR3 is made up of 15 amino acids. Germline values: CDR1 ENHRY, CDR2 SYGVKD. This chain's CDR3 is CAIRPTGDDYNEQFF. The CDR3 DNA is TGTGCCATCAGGCCCACAGGGGATGATTACAATGAGCAGTTCTTC.

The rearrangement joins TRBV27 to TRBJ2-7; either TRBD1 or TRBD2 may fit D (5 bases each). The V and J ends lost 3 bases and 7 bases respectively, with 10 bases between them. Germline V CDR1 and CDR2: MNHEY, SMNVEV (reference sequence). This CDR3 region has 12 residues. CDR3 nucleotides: TGTGCCAGCAGTTTCGGATGGGGGGAGCAGTACTTC. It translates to CASSFGWGEQYF.

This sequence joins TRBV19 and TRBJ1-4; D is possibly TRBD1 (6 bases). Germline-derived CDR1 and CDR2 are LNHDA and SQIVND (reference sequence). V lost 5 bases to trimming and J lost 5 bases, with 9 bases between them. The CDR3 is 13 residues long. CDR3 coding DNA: TGTGCCAGTAGTTACAGGGAAAATGAAAAACTGTTTTTT. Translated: CASSYRENEKLFF.

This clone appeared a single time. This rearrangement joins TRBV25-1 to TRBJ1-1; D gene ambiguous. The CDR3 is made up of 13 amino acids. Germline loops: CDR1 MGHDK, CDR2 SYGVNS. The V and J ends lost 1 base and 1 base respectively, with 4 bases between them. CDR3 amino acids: CASSEFGNTEAFF. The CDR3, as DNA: TGTGCCAGCAGTGAATTCGGGAACACTGAAGCTTTCTTT.

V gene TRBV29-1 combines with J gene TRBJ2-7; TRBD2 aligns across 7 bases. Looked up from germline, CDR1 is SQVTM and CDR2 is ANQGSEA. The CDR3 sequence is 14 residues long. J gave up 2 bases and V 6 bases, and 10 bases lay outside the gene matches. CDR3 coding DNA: TGCAGCGTCGGGAGGTCTAGCGGTACCTACGAGCAGTACTTC. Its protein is CSVGRSSGTYEQYF.

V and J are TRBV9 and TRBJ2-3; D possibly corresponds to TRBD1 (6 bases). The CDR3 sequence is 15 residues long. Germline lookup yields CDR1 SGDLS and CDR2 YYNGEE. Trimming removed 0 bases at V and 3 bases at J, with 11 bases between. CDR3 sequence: CASSVVGQGTDTQYF. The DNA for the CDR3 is TGTGCCAGCAGCGTAGTAGGGCAGGGGACAGATACGCAGTATTTT.

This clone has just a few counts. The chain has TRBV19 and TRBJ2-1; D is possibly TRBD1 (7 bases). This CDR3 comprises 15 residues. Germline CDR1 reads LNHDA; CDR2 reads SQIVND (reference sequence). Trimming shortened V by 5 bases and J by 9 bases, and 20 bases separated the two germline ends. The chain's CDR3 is CASSPQGEVPSEQFF. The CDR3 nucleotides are TGTGCCAGTAGTCCCCAGGGGGAGGTTCCGAGTGAGCAGTTCTTC.

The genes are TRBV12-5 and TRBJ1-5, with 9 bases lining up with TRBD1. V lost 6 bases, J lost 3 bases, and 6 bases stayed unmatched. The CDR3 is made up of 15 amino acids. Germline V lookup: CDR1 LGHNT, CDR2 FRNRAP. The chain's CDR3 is CASGTGGTINQPQHF. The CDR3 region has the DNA TGTGCTAGTGGAACAGGGGGCACGATCAATCAGCCCCAGCATTTT.

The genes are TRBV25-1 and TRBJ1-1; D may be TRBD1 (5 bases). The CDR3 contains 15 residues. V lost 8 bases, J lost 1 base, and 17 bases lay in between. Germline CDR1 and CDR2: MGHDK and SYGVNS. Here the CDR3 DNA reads TGTGCCAGCTCCGCCGCTTACAGGTCGAACACTGAAGCTTTCTTT. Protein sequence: CASSAAYRSNTEAFF. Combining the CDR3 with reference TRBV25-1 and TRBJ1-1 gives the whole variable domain EADIYQTPRYLVIGTGKKITLECSQTMGHDKMYWYQQDPGMELHLIHYSYGVNSTEKGDLSSESTVSRIRTEHFPLTLESARPSHTSQYLCASSAAYRSNTEAFFGQGTRLTVV.

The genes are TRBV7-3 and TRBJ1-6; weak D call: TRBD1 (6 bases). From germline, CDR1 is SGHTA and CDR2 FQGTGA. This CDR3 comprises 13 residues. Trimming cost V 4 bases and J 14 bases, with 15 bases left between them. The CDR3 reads CASSSGGASALHF. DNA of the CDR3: TGTGCCAGCAGCTCCGGGGGGGCCTCGGCCCTCCACTTT.

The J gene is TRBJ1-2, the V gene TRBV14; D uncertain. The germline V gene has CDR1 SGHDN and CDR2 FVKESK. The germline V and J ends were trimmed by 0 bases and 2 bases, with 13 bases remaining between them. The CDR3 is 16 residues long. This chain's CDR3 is CASSQEGPLLNYGYTF. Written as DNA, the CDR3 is TGTGCCAGCAGCCAAGAAGGGCCCCTTTTAAACTATGGCTACACCTTC.

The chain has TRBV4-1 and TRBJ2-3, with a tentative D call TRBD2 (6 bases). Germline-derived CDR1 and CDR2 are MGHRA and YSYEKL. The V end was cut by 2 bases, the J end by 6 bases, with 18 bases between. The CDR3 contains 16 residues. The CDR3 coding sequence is TGCGCCAGCAGCCAACGACTAGGGGCTAAATCGGATACGCAGTATTTT. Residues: CASSQRLGAKSDTQYF.

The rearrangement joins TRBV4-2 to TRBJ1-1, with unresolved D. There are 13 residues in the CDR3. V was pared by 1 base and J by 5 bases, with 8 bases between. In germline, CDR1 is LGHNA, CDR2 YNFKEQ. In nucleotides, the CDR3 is TGTGCCAGCAGCCAAGTGGGCGGTACTGAAGCTTTCTTT. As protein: CASSQVGGTEAFF.

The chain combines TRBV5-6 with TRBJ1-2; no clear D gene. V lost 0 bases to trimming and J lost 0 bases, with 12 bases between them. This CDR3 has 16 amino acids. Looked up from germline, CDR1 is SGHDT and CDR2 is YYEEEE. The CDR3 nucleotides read TGTGCCAGCAGCTTGGCGGGTCTGAGTGCTAACTATGGCTACACCTTC. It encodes CASSLAGLSANYGYTF.

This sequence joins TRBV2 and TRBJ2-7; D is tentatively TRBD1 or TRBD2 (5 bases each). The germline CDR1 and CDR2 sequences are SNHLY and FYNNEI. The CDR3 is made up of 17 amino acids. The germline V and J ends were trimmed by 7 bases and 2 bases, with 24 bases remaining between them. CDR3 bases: TGTGCCAGCATTGAGGGGATGGGGGAGTTCCATACCTACGAGCAGTACTTC. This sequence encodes CASIEGMGEFHTYEQYF. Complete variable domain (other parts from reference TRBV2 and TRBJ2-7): EPEVTQTPSHQVTQMGQEVILRCVPISNHLYFYWYRQILGQKVEFLVSFYNNEISEKSEIFDDQFSVERPDGSNFTLKIRSTKLEDSAMYFCASIEGMGEFHTYEQYFGPGTRLTVT.

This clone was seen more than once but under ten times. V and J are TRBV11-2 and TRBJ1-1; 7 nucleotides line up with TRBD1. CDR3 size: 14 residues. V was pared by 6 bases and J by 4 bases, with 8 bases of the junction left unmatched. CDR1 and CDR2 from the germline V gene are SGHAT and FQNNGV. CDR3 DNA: TGTGCCAGCAGAATACAGGGGCCTCTCACTGAAGCTTTCTTT. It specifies CASRIQGPLTEAFF.

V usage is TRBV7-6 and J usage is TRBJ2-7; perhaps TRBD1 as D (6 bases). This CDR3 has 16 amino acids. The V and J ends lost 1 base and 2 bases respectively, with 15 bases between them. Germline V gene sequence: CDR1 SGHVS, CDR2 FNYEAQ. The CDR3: CASSLEPPGHPYEQYF. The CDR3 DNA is TGTGCCAGCAGCTTAGAGCCTCCGGGACATCCCTACGAGCAGTACTTC.

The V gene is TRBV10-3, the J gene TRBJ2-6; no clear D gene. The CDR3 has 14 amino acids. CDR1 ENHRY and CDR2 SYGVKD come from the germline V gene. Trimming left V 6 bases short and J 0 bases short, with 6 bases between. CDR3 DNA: TGTGCCATCAGCGACCACTCTGGGGCCAACGTCCTGACTTTC. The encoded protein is CAISDHSGANVLTF.

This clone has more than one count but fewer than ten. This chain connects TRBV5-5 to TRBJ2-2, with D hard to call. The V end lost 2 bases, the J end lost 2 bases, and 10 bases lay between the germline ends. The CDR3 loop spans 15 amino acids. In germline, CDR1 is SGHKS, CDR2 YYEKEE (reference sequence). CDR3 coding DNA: TGTGCCAGCAGCTTTGGCAGAACTAACACCGGGGAGCTGTTTTTT. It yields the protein CASSFGRTNTGELFF.

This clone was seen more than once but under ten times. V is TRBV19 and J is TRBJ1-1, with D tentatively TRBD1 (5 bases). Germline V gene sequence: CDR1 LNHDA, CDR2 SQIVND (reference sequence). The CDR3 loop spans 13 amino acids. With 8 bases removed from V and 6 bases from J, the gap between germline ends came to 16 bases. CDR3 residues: CASHTTGDSEAFF. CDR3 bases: TGTGCCAGTCACACAACGGGGGATTCTGAAGCTTTCTTT.

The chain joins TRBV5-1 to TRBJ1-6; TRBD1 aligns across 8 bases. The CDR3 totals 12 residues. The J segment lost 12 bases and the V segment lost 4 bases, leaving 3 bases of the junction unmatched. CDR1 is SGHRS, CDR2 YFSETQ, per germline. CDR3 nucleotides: TGCGCCAGCAGCATCGACAGGGGACCCCTCCACTTT. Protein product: CASSIDRGPLHF. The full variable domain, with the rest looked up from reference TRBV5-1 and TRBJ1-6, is KAGVTQTPRYLIKTRGQQVTLSCSPISGHRSVSWYQQTPGQGLQFLFEYFSETQRNKGNFPGRFSGRQFSNSRSEMNVSTLELGDSALYLCASSIDRGPLHFGNGTRLTVT.